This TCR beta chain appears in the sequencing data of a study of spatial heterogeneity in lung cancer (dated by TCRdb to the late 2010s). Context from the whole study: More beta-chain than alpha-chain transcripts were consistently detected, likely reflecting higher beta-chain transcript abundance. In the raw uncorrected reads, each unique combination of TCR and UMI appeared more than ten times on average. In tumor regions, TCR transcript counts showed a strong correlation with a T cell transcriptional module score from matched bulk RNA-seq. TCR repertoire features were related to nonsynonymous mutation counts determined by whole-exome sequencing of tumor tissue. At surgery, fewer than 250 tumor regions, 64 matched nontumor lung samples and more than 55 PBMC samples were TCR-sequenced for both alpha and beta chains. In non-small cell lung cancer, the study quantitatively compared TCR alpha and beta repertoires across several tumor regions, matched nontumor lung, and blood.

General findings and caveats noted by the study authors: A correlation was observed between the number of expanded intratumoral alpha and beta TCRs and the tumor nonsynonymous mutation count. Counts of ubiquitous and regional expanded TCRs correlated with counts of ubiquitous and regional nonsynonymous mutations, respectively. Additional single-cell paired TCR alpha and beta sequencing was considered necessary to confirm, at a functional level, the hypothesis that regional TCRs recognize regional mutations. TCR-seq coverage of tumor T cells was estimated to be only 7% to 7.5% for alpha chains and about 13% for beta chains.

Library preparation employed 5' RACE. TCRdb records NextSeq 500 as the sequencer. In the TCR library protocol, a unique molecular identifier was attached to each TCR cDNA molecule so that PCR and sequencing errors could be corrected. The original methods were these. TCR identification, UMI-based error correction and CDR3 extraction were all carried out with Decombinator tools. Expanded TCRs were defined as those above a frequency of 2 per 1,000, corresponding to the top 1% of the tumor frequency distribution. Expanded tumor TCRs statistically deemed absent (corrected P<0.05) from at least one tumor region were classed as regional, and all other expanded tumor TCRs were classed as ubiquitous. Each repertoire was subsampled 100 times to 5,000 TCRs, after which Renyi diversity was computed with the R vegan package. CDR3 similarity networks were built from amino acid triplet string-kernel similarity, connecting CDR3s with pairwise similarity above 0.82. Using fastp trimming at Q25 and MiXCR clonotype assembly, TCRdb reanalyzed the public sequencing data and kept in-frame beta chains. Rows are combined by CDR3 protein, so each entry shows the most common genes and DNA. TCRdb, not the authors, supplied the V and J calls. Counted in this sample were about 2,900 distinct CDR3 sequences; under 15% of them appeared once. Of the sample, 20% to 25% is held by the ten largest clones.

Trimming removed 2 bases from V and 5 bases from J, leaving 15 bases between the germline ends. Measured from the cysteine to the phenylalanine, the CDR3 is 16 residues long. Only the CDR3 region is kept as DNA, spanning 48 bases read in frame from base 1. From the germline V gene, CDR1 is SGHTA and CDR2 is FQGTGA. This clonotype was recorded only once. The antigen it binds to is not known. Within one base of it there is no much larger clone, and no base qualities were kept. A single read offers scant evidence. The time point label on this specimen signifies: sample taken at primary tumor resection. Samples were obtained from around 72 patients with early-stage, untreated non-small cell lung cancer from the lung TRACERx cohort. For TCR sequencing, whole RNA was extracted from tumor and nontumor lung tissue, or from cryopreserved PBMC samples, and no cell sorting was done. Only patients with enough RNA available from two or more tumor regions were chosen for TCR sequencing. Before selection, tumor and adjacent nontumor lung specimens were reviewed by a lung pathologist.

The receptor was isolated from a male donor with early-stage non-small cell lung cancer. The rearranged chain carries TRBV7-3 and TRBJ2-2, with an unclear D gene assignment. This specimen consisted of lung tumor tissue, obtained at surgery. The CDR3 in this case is CASSLPSPVGTGELFF. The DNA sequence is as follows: TGTGCCAGCAGCTTACCCTCCCCAGTTGGGACCGGGGAGCTGTTTTTT.